This T cell receptor (beta chain) was documented in a study of cytomegalovirus exposure and HLA in healthy donors. About the research overall: In terms of ancestry, the Caucasian-associated cluster contained about four fifths of the roughly 400 genotyped donors.

A multiplex PCR was run with 60 Vbeta primers and 13 Jbeta primers. Measured with immunoSEQ multiplex PCR; TCRdb has only the in-frame clones, and not every one. The data show 85,000 to 120,000 clones, roughly 80% seen once. The ends lost 6 bases at V and 2 bases at J; junction bases unmatched: 5. The CDR3 contains 15 residues. Germline V gene lookup returns CDR1 MNHEY and CDR2 SMNVEV (reference sequence). What was sequenced was PBMCs. The origin of this receptor is a middle-aged man in good health and CMV-seronegative. This sequence joins TRBV27 and TRBJ2-3, with 10 bases that match TRBD1. Here the CDR3 DNA reads TGTGCCAGCAGCCCGGACAGGGGGGACACAGATACGCAGTATTTT. Its protein is CASSPDRGDTDTQYF.